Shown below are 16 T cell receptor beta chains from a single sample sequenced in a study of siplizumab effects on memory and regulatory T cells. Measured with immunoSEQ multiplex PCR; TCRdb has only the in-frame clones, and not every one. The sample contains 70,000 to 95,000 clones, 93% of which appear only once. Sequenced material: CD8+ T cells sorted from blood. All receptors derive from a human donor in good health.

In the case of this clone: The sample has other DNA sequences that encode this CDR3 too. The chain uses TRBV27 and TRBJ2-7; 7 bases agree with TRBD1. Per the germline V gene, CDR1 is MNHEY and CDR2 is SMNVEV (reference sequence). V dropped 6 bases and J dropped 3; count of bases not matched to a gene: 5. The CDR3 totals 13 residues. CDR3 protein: CASSPGQYYEQYF. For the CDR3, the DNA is TGTGCCAGCAGCCCGGGACAGTACTACGAGCAGTACTTC.

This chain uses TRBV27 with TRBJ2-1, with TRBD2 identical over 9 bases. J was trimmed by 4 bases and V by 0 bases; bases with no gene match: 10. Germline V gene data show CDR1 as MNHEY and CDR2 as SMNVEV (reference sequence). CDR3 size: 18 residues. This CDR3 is CASSLSGGKLAGYNEQFF. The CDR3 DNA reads TGTGCCAGCAGTTTATCGGGGGGGAAACTAGCGGGTTACAATGAGCAGTTCTTC.

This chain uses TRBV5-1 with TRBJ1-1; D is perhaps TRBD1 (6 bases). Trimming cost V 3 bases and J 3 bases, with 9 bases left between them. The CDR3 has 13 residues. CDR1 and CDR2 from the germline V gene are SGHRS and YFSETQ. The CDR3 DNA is TGCGCCAGCAGCTCAGGGGATGACACTGAAGCTTTCTTT. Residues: CASSSGDDTEAFF.

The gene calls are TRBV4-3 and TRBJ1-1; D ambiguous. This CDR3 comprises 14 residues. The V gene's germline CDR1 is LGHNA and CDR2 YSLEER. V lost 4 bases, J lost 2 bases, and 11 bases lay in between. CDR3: CASSPTLYNTEAFF. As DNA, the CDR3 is TGCGCCAGCAGCCCCACCTTATATAACACTGAAGCTTTCTTT.

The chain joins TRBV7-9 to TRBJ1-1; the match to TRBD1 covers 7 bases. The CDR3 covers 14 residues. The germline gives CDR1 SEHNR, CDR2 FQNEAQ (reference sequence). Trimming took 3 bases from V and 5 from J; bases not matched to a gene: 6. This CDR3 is CASSFDRVLTEAFF. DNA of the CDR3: TGTGCCAGCAGCTTCGACAGGGTATTAACTGAAGCTTTCTTT. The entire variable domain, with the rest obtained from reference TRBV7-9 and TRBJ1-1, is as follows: DTGVSQNPRHKITKRGQNVTFRCDPISEHNRLYWYRQTLGQGPEFLTYFQNEAQLEKSRLLSDRFSAERPKGSFSTLEIQRTEQGDSAMYLCASSFDRVLTEAFFGQGTRLTVV.

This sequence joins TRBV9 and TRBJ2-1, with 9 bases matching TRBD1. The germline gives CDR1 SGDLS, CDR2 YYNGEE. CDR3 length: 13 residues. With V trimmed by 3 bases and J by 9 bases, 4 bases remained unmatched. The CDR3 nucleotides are TGTGCCAGCAGCGAGAGACAGGGGGGTGAGCAGTTCTTC. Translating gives CASSERQGGEQFF.

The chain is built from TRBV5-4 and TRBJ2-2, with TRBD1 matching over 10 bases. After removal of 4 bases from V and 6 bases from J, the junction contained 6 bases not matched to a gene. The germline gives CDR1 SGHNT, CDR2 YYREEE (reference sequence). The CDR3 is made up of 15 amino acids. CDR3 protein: CASSPGTGVAGELFF. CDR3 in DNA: TGTGCCAGCAGCCCCGGGACAGGGGTCGCCGGGGAGCTGTTTTTT.

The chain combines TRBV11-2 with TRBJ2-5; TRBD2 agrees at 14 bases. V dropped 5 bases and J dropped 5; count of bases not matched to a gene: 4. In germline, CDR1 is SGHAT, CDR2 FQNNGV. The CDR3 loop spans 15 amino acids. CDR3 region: CASSEGLAGVETQYF. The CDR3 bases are TGTGCCAGCAGCGAGGGACTAGCGGGAGTGGAGACCCAGTACTTC.

The CDR3 here is CASSQFDGSYNEQFF. The CDR3 DNA reads as TGTGCCAGCAGCCAATTTGACGGATCCTACAATGAGCAGTTCTTC. The chain uses TRBV14 and TRBJ2-1; D unresolved. V was trimmed by 2 bases and J by 1 base, leaving 9 bases between them. Germline V gene sequence: CDR1 SGHDN, CDR2 FVKESK. The length of the CDR3 is 15 residues.

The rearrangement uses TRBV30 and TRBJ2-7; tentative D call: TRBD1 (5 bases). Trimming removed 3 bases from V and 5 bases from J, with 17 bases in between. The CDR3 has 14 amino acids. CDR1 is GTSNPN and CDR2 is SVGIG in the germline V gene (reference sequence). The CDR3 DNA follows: TGTGCCTGGAGATCAGGGATTATTGTTAACGAGCAGTACTTC. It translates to CAWRSGIIVNEQYF.

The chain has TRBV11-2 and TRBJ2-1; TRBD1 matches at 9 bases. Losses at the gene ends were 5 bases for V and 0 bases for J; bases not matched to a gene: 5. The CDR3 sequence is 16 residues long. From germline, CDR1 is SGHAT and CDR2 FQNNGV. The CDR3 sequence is CASSLGTGSSYNEQFF. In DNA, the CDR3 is TGTGCCAGCAGCCTCGGGACAGGGAGCTCCTACAATGAGCAGTTCTTC.

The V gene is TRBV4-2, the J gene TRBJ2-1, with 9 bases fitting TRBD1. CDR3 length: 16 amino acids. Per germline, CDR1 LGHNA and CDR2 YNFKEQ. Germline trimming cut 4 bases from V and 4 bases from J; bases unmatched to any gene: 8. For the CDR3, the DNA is TGTGCCAGCAGCCCTCCGGGACAGGGTCAATACAATGAGCAGTTCTTC. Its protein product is CASSPPGQGQYNEQFF.

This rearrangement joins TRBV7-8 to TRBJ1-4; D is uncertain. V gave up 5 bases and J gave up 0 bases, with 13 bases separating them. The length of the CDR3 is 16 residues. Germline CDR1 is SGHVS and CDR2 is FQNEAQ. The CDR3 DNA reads TGTGCCAGCAGCCGTACGGGCCGAGCAACTAATGAAAAACTGTTTTTT. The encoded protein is CASSRTGRATNEKLFF.

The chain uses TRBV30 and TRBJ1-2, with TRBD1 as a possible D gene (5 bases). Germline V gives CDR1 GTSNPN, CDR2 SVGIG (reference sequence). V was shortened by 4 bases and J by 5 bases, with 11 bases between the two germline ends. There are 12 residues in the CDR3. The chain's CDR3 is CAWTVDNYGYTF. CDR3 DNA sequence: TGTGCCTGGACCGTGGACAATTATGGCTACACCTTC.

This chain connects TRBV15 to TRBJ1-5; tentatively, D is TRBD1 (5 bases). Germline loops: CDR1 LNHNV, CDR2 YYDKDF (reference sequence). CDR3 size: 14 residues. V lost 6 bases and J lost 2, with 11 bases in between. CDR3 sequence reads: CATSRGGGNQPQHF. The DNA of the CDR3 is TGTGCCACCAGTCGGGGCGGGGGCAATCAGCCCCAGCATTTT.

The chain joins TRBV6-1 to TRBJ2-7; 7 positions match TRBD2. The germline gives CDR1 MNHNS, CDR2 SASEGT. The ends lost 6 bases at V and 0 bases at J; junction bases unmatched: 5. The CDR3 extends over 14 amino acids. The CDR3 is CASRPSGLSYEQYF. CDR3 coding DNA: TGTGCCAGCAGACCTAGCGGACTCTCCTACGAGCAGTACTTC.